This T cell receptor (beta chain) comes out of a study of Ad26.COV2.S vaccination and SARS-CoV-2 variants. Study overall: Donor got 5x10^10 or 1x10^11 viral particles of Ad26.COV2.S.

Profiled with immunoSEQ multiplex PCR; TCRdb holds only in-frame clones, not every one. The repertoire includes about 370,000 clones, about 88% of them detected once, and 1.5% to 2% sits in the top ten. V lost 1 base and J lost 2, with 6 bases in between. This CDR3 is 13 amino acids long. Looked up from germline, CDR1 is LNHNV and CDR2 is YYDKDF (reference sequence). The treatment was: around 19 received Ad26.COV2.S at low or high dose, single or two shots; roughly 5 received placebo; per-sample allocation not given. The investigators took samples on day 63 after the first vaccine or placebo injection. Wuhan-strain spike was delivered by a replication-incompetent Ad26 vector.

The material was peripheral blood, obtained in a trial of Ad26.COV2.S vaccine versus placebo. The TCR sequence derives from a person aged 18-60 years who received the Ad26.COV2.S COVID-19 vaccine or a placebo. This chain connects TRBV15 to TRBJ2-7; no clear D. The CDR3 coding sequence is TGTGCCACCAGCAGAGCTCAGACCTACGAGCAGTACTTC. Translating gives CATSRAQTYEQYF.